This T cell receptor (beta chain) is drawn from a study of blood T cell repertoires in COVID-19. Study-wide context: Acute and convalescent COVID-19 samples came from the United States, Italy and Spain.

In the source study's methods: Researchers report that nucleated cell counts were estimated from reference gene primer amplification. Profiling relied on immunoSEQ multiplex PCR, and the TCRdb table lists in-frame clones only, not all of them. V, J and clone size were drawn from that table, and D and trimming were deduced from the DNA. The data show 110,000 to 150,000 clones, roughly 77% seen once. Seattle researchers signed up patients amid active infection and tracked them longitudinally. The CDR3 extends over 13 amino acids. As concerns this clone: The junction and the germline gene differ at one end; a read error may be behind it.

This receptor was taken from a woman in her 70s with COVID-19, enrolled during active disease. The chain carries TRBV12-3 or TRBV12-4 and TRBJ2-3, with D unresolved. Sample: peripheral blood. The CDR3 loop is CASSTLRSDMQYF. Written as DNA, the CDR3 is TGTGCCAGCAGTACCTTGAGGTCAGATATGCAGTATTTT.